The clone carrying this T cell receptor (beta chain) was counted between two and nine times. The data are from a study of blood T cell repertoires in COVID-19. It was within 2 weeks before study entry that exposed participants met a COVID-19 case. Assay used: immunoSEQ multiplex PCR; TCRdb lists only in-frame clones, some missing. The data hold some 190,000 clones, with 80% observed a single time. CDR1 and CDR2 from the germline V gene are SNHLY and FYNNEI. Germline trimming cut 3 bases from V and 5 bases from J; bases unmatched to any gene: 7. This CDR3 comprises 15 residues. The TCR was taken from a man aged 55 to 70 who had been exposed to COVID-19. The sequenced sample was PBMCs or T cells enriched from blood (not recorded which). The gene calls are TRBV2 and TRBJ1-5; 7 bases are shared with TRBD1. Written as DNA, the CDR3 is TGTGCCAGCAGTGACGTCCAGGGGGGTTATCAGCCCCAGCATTTT. It yields the protein CASSDVQGGYQPQHF.